The 28 T cell receptor beta chains reported below all come from one sample, sequenced in a study of CD8 T cells in Susac syndrome. The RNA, about 0.45 to 1 ug, was put through reverse transcription using random hexamers. TCRdb redid the calling of the immunoSEQ multiplex PCR reads with MiXCR, one entry per CDR3 protein. The data hold fewer than 300,000 distinct CDR3 sequences, with 85% observed a single time. Sequencing was carried out using CD8+ T cells from PBMCs. The receptors shown here come from a human donor with multiple sclerosis.

The CDR3, as DNA: TGTGCCAGCAGTTGGACGGCTCACTACGAGCAGTACTTC. Translation gives CASSWTAHYEQYF. This rearrangement joins TRBV27 to TRBJ2-7; D remains unclear. The CDR3 runs to 13 residues. CDR1 is MNHEY and CDR2 is SMNVEV in the germline V gene (reference sequence). V gave up 4 bases and J gave up 3 bases, with 10 bases separating them.

V and J are TRBV4-1 and TRBJ1-5; no clear D. The germline V gene encodes CDR1 MGHRA and CDR2 YSYEKL. Trimming left V 4 bases short and J 2 bases short, with 12 bases between. The CDR3 covers 15 residues. The CDR3 loop reads CASSLQNKGNQPQHF. CDR3 bases: TGCGCCAGCAGCCTCCAAAATAAGGGCAATCAGCCCCAGCATTTT.

V and J are TRBV14 and TRBJ2-3, with D perhaps assigned TRBD1 or TRBD2 (5 bases each). CDR1 and CDR2 (germline): SGHDN, FVKESK. Trimming took 5 bases from V and 11 from J, leaving 23 bases between them. The CDR3 runs to 15 residues. The CDR3 reads CASSAVWDDKHGQYF. The CDR3 region has the DNA TGTGCCAGCAGCGCCGTGTGGGACGATAAACACGGGCAGTATTTT. Using reference TRBV14 and TRBJ2-3 for the parts outside the CDR3, the full variable domain is EAGVTQFPSHSVIEKGQTVTLRCDPISGHDNLYWYRRVMGKEIKFLLHFVKESKQDESGMPNNRFLAERTGGTYSTLKVQPAELEDSGVYFCASSAVWDDKHGQYFGPGTRLTVL.

This sequence joins TRBV7-9 and TRBJ2-3; no clear D. The V and J ends lost 1 base and 4 bases respectively, with 6 bases between them. This CDR3 region has 13 residues. In germline, CDR1 is SEHNR, CDR2 FQNEAQ (reference sequence). CDR3 sequence: CASSLDSADTQYF. CDR3 DNA: TGTGCCAGCAGCTTAGATTCCGCAGATACGCAGTATTTT.

Only a few counts were recorded for this clonotype. The V and J genes are TRBV7-3 and TRBJ2-1; the match to TRBD1 covers 7 bases. The CDR3 has 16 residues. Germline values: CDR1 SGHTA, CDR2 FQGTGA. With V trimmed by 4 bases and J by 6 bases, 12 bases remained unmatched. CDR3 DNA: TGTGCCAGCAGCTCAGGGGGTGAGGGTACGGGCAATGAGCAGTTCTTC. Translation gives CASSSGGEGTGNEQFF.

This chain uses TRBV6-5 with TRBJ2-5, with 8 bases lining up with TRBD1. The V segment lost 0 bases and the J segment 2 bases; nucleotides outside the gene matches: 8. Germline V lookup: CDR1 MNHEY, CDR2 SVGAGI. The CDR3 has 17 amino acids. CDR3 sequence reads: CASSYSRAGGRQETQYF. The CDR3 region has the DNA TGTGCCAGCAGTTACTCGAGAGCAGGGGGCCGACAAGAGACCCAGTACTTC.

The chain joins TRBV7-2 to TRBJ2-7; D is ambiguous. Deletions cut 5 bases from V and 4 bases from J, with 12 bases between. CDR3 length equals 13 residues. Germline V lookup: CDR1 SGHTA, CDR2 FQGNSA. The DNA for the CDR3 is TGTGCCAGCAGCAACTCCAAAAGATACGAGCAGTACTTC. It encodes CASSNSKRYEQYF.

The chain combines TRBV5-8 with TRBJ2-7, with D possibly matching TRBD1 (5 bases). V shed 1 base and J shed 6 bases, with 11 bases lying between them. The CDR3 contains 13 residues. Germline loops: CDR1 SGHTS, CDR2 YDEGEE. The CDR3 bases are TGTGCCAGCAGCTTGTTCTCAGGGATCGAGCAGTACTTC. Translating gives CASSLFSGIEQYF.

As DNA, the CDR3 is TGTGCCAGCAGTATACAAGGGCTTCTTGGGAATGAGCAGTTCTTC. This translates into CASSIQGLLGNEQFF. This chain joins TRBV27 and TRBJ2-1; D uncertain. The CDR3 contains 15 residues. CDR1 MNHEY and CDR2 SMNVEV come from the germline V gene (reference sequence). The V and J ends lost 5 bases and 7 bases respectively, with 18 bases between them.

The chain links TRBV12-3 or TRBV12-4 to TRBJ2-1; no definite D call. The CDR3 sequence is 10 residues long. Trimming took 6 bases from V and 5 from J, leaving 2 bases between them. CDR3 sequence (DNA): TGTGCCAGCAGGAACAATGAGCAGTTCTTC. Translation gives CASRNNEQFF.

The chain is built from TRBV7-8 and TRBJ2-7, with D tentatively TRBD2 (6 bases). The CDR3 extends over 14 amino acids. Germline V gives CDR1 SGHVS, CDR2 FQNEAQ. Trimming took off 5 bases at V and 4 bases at J, with 15 bases between the two ends. Written as DNA, the CDR3 is TGTGCCAGCAGCCCCCTCGGGGGAAATTACGAGCAGTACTTC. It yields the protein CASSPLGGNYEQYF.

This clonotype was observed a single time. The chain uses TRBV11-2 and TRBJ2-3, with 10 bases that match TRBD2. V was clipped by 5 bases and J by 2 bases; unmatched bases: 7. This CDR3 spans 16 amino acids. The germline CDR1 and CDR2 sequences are SGHAT and FQNNGV. The CDR3 sequence is CASSKQLAGFTDTQYF. The CDR3 DNA is TGTGCCAGCAGCAAACAACTAGCGGGGTTCACAGATACGCAGTATTTT.

This clonotype was recorded once. The chain has TRBV5-1 and TRBJ2-1; maybe TRBD2 (5 bases). The V gene's germline CDR1 is SGHRS and CDR2 YFSETQ. The CDR3 has 17 residues. Between the trimmed V and J ends, which lost 7 bases and 1 base, there was a span of 21 bases. For the CDR3, the DNA is TGCGCCAGCGGGAGCCCCAAGTTAGGATTGTCCTACAATGAGCAGTTCTTC. Its protein product is CASGSPKLGLSYNEQFF. The whole variable domain, filled in from reference TRBV5-1 and TRBJ2-1, reads KAGVTQTPRYLIKTRGQQVTLSCSPISGHRSVSWYQQTPGQGLQFLFEYFSETQRNKGNFPGRFSGRQFSNSRSEMNVSTLELGDSALYLCASGSPKLGLSYNEQFFGPGTRLTVL.

There are a few counts of this clonotype. V gene TRBV19 combines with J gene TRBJ2-7; D may be TRBD2 (6 bases). Deletions cut 3 bases from V and 3 bases from J, with 9 bases between. The length of the CDR3 is 13 residues. Germline V gene data show CDR1 as LNHDA and CDR2 as SQIVND (reference sequence). The CDR3 nucleotides read TGTGCCAGTAGTATGTACGGGGGCTACGAGCAGTACTTC. Its protein is CASSMYGGYEQYF.

The chain links TRBV6-2 or TRBV6-3 to TRBJ1-5; D remains ambiguous. CDR3 length: 17 amino acids. Trimming removed 2 bases from V and 5 bases from J, with 19 bases in between. The V gene's germline CDR1 is MNHEY and CDR2 SVGEGT. The CDR3 is CASSYAGNSVGDQPQHF. CDR3 nucleotide sequence: TGTGCCAGCAGTTACGCCGGAAACAGTGTAGGTGATCAGCCCCAGCATTTT.

The V gene is TRBV20-1, the J gene TRBJ1-1, with TRBD1 matching over 7 bases. The CDR3 runs 15 residues. V gave up 5 bases and J gave up 1 base; unmatched junction bases: 10. Germline loops: CDR1 DFQATT, CDR2 SNEGSKA (reference sequence). The CDR3 region has the DNA TGCAGTGCTGAATCGGTGACAGGGTGGAACACTGAAGCTTTCTTT. It yields the protein CSAESVTGWNTEAFF.

CDR3 sequence: CSVETSGIAYEQYF. Written as DNA, the CDR3 is TGCAGCGTTGAAACTAGCGGAATAGCCTACGAGCAGTACTTC. The J gene is TRBJ2-7, the V gene TRBV29-1; 8 bases are a match to TRBD2. Germline values: CDR1 SQVTM, CDR2 ANQGSEA. Trimming removed 2 bases from V and 2 bases from J; junction bases left unmatched: 5. CDR3 length equals 14 residues.

This chain connects TRBV11-2 to TRBJ2-1; no definite D call. In germline, CDR1 is SGHAT, CDR2 FQNNGV. The V gene lost 5 bases and the J gene lost 0 bases, with 8 bases spanning the gap. This CDR3 is 14 amino acids long. CDR3 residues: CASSPKSSYNEQFF. In DNA form, the CDR3 reads TGTGCCAGCAGCCCGAAGAGCTCCTACAATGAGCAGTTCTTC.

The rearrangement links TRBV20-1 to TRBJ1-5; 8 bases agree with TRBD1. J was trimmed by 2 bases and V by 3 bases; bases with no gene match: 3. This CDR3 has 14 amino acids. Germline loops: CDR1 DFQATT, CDR2 SNEGSKA (reference sequence). CDR3: CSARTGEGNQPQHF. The CDR3 region has the DNA TGCAGTGCTAGGACAGGGGAAGGCAATCAGCCCCAGCATTTT.

The CDR3 loop is CASSTPTDRVYEQYF. The CDR3 DNA reads TGTGCCAGCAGCACCCCGACGGACAGGGTGTACGAGCAGTACTTC. The chain links TRBV7-9 to TRBJ2-7; TRBD1 matches at 8 bases. CDR1 SEHNR and CDR2 FQNEAQ come from the germline V gene (reference sequence). After removal of 5 bases from V and 4 bases from J, the junction contained 10 bases not matched to a gene. There are 15 residues in the CDR3.

This chain uses TRBV9 with TRBJ2-7, with 7 bases fitting TRBD2. The germline CDR1 and CDR2 sequences are SGDLS and YYNGEE. This CDR3 is 14 amino acids long. V trimming: 0 bases; J trimming: 2 bases; junction bases outside the gene matches: 2. The CDR3 nucleotides read TGTGCCAGCAGCGTAGAGGGAGGGACCTACGAGCAGTACTTC. This encodes CASSVEGGTYEQYF.

This clonotype was seen just once. The chain carries TRBV13 and TRBJ2-7, with 10 bases identical to TRBD2. The V gene's germline CDR1 is PRHDT and CDR2 FYEKMQ (reference sequence). Trimming took 2 bases from V and 2 from J; bases not matched to a gene: 3. The length of the CDR3 is 15 residues. Here the CDR3 DNA reads TGTGCCAGCAGCTTACTTCTAGCGGGGGCCTACGAGCAGTACTTC. Translating it yields CASSLLLAGAYEQYF.

The V gene is TRBV11-2, the J gene TRBJ2-3; D not certain. Trimming removed 7 bases at V and 8 bases at J, with 10 bases between. CDR1 and CDR2 from the germline V gene are SGHAT and FQNNGV. This CDR3 region has 11 residues. The CDR3 region is CASIEHGTQYF. The CDR3, as DNA: TGTGCCAGCATCGAACATGGTACGCAGTATTTT. Full variable domain (outside the CDR3, taken from reference TRBV11-2 and TRBJ2-3): EAGVAQSPRYKIIEKRQSVAFWCNPISGHATLYWYQQILGQGPKLLIQFQNNGVVDDSQLPKDRFSAERLKGVDSTLKIQPAKLEDSAVYLCASIEHGTQYFGPGTRLTVL.

The chain joins TRBV25-1 to TRBJ2-4, with D perhaps TRBD1 or TRBD2 (5 bases each). Trimming pared 4 bases from V and 1 base from J, leaving 14 bases between. The CDR3 runs to 16 residues. Germline loops: CDR1 MGHDK, CDR2 SYGVNS. CDR3: CASSARRGPAKNIQYF. CDR3 sequence (DNA): TGTGCCAGCAGTGCTCGCCGGGGACCCGCCAAAAACATTCAGTACTTC.

The CDR3 DNA sequence: TGTGCCAGCAGTCGCAAACTGAACACTGAAGCTTTCTTT. Residues: CASSRKLNTEAFF. V usage is TRBV9 and J usage is TRBJ1-1, with D uncertain. The CDR3 has 13 amino acids. The germline V gene has CDR1 SGDLS and CDR2 YYNGEE. V shed 5 bases and J shed 0 bases, with 8 bases lying between them.

This rearrangement joins TRBV5-6 to TRBJ1-5, with TRBD1 identical over 10 bases. CDR1 and CDR2 (germline): SGHDT, YYEEEE. V dropped 4 bases and J dropped 3; count of bases not matched to a gene: 4. This CDR3 spans 15 amino acids. CDR3 DNA sequence: TGTGCCAGCAGCGCGGGACAGGGGATCAATCAGCCCCAGCATTTT. Protein: CASSAGQGINQPQHF.

The chain recombines TRBV14 with TRBJ2-5, with a tentative D call TRBD1 (5 bases). CDR1 is SGHDN and CDR2 is FVKESK in the germline V gene. The CDR3 spans 14 residues. The V end lost 0 bases, the J end lost 5 bases, and 10 bases lay between the germline ends. This chain's CDR3 is CASSQEQGYETQYF. The CDR3 coding sequence is TGTGCCAGCAGCCAAGAGCAGGGCTACGAGACCCAGTACTTC. Using reference TRBV14 and TRBJ2-5 for the parts outside the CDR3, the full variable domain is EAGVTQFPSHSVIEKGQTVTLRCDPISGHDNLYWYRRVMGKEIKFLLHFVKESKQDESGMPNNRFLAERTGGTYSTLKVQPAELEDSGVYFCASSQEQGYETQYFGPGTRLLVL.

J is TRBJ2-4 and V is TRBV5-4; 9 bases align to TRBD2. The CDR3 is made up of 15 amino acids. Germline-derived CDR1 and CDR2 are SGHNT and YYREEE (reference sequence). V lost 2 bases and J lost 6; bases outside the gene matches: 6. The CDR3 is CASSLKREDRNIQYF. In DNA form, the CDR3 reads TGTGCCAGCAGCTTAAAGCGGGAGGATAGAAACATTCAGTACTTC.